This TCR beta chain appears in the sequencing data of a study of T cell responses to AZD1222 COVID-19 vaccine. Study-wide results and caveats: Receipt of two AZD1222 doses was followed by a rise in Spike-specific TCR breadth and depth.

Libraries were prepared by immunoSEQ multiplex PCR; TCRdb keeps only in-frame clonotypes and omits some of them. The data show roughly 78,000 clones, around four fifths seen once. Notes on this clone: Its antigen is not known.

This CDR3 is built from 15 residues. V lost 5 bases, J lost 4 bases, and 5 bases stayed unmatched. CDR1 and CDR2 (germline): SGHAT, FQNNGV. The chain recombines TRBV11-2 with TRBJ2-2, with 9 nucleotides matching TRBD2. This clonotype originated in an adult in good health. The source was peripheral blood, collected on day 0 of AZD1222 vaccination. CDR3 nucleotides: TGTGCCAGCAGCCCGCGGGGGGGCCGCACCGGGGAGCTGTTTTTT. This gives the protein CASSPRGGRTGELFF.